Below are 10 T cell receptor beta chains sequenced from a single sample in a study of shared clonotypes between healthy human individuals. Terminally differentiated effector memory CD45RA+ cells were excluded from the naive CD8 cells, which were CD45RO-negative and positively selected for CCR7. Some clones are missing from TCRdb's copy, which holds only in-frame ones; the method was immunoSEQ multiplex PCR. This table holds some 2 million clones, 85% to 95% found once. Source material: naive CD8+ T cells sorted from blood. Receptors were obtained from a man younger than 35 in good health.

The chain uses TRBV2 and TRBJ1-2, with D hard to call. Germline-derived CDR1 and CDR2 are SNHLY and FYNNEI. The germline V and J ends were trimmed by 2 bases and 3 bases, with 16 bases remaining between them. The CDR3 has 16 amino acids. CDR3 in DNA: TGTGCCAGCAGTGAAAGCGTCGCGGAGGCCTACTATGGCTACACCTTC. Translation: CASSESVAEAYYGYTF.

On this clone itself: Other DNA sequences in the sample encode the same CDR3. The chain combines TRBV7-9 with TRBJ1-1; no clear D. V gave up 5 bases and J gave up 1 base, with 5 bases separating them. The CDR3 sequence is 12 residues long. Looked up from germline, CDR1 is SEHNR and CDR2 is FQNEAQ (reference sequence). The CDR3 nucleotides are TGTGCCAGCAGCAGAGAGAACACTGAAGCTTTCTTT. Amino acids: CASSRENTEAFF.

The chain links TRBV27 to TRBJ1-2, with TRBD1 as a possible D gene (6 bases). The V gene's germline CDR1 is MNHEY and CDR2 SMNVEV (reference sequence). The CDR3 extends over 15 amino acids. Trimming removed 2 bases from V and 2 bases from J, with 12 bases in between. CDR3 protein: CASSLRPGQNYGYTF. DNA for the CDR3: TGTGCCAGCAGTTTACGTCCCGGACAGAACTATGGCTACACCTTC.

The chain links TRBV11-2 to TRBJ1-1; D is unresolved. There are 12 residues in the CDR3. V was shortened by 5 bases and J by 11 bases, with 15 bases between the two germline ends. CDR1 is SGHAT and CDR2 is FQNNGV in the germline V gene. Here the CDR3 DNA reads TGTGCCAGCAGCGAAGGACGGGAAAGGGCTTTCTTT. This codes for CASSEGRERAFF.

This chain connects TRBV4-3 to TRBJ1-1; 7 nucleotides agree with TRBD1. The junction had 14 bases not matched to a gene; V was cut back by 0 bases and J by 1 base. The CDR3 has 19 residues. Per germline, CDR1 LGHNA and CDR2 YSLEER. The CDR3 is CASSQDLEGRGIPNTEAFF. CDR3 bases: TGCGCCAGCAGCCAAGATCTCGAAGGCAGGGGGATCCCGAACACTGAAGCTTTCTTT.

The CDR3 DNA is TGCGCCAGCGATCACAGGGGGATTCTAACCTACGAGCAGTACTTC. It specifies CASDHRGILTYEQYF. The chain recombines TRBV10-1 with TRBJ2-7; 8 nucleotides agree with TRBD1. With 8 bases clipped from V and 2 bases from J, the junction kept 11 bases outside the gene matches. The CDR3 is made up of 15 amino acids. Germline CDR1 reads WNHNN; CDR2 reads SYGVQD (reference sequence).

This clone appeared once. This rearrangement joins TRBV15 to TRBJ2-7; the D is unclear. The CDR3 is 12 amino acids. V lost 3 bases, J lost 7 bases, and 10 bases lay in between. The germline V gene encodes CDR1 LNHNV and CDR2 YYDKDF (reference sequence). DNA for the CDR3: TGTGCCACCAGCAGGACGTTGACAGAGCAGTACTTC. Translation: CATSRTLTEQYF.

The chain links TRBV28 to TRBJ2-7; 10 bases map to TRBD2. Per germline, CDR1 MDHEN and CDR2 SYDVKM. The V and J ends lost 3 bases and 3 bases, in that order; junction bases with no gene match: 5. The CDR3 totals 15 residues. In nucleotides, the CDR3 is TGTGCCAGCAGTTTTGGTAGCGGGGGGATCTACGAGCAGTACTTC. Its protein product is CASSFGSGGIYEQYF.

The J gene is TRBJ1-1, the V gene TRBV12-5, with 7 bases aligning to TRBD1. The CDR3 runs to 11 residues. V was pared by 4 bases and J by 7 bases, with 0 bases of the junction left unmatched. In germline, CDR1 is LGHNT, CDR2 FRNRAP. The CDR3 region has the DNA TGTGCTAGTGGTTGGGACAGTGAAGCTTTCTTT. This translates into CASGWDSEAFF.

J is TRBJ2-5 and V is TRBV19; 14 bases align to TRBD2. The CDR3 has 15 residues. Trimming took 7 bases from V and 2 from J; bases not matched to a gene: 3. Germline CDR1 is LNHDA and CDR2 is SQIVND (reference sequence). CDR3 loop: CASNRTSGGQETQYF. DNA for the CDR3: TGTGCCAGTAACCGGACTAGCGGGGGGCAAGAGACCCAGTACTTC.